What follows are 15 T cell receptor beta chains derived from one specimen sequenced in a study of blood T cell repertoires in COVID-19. Sequencing used immunoSEQ multiplex PCR; TCRdb keeps in-frame clones, though not all of them. This sample carries around 190,000 clones, about 88% of them seen once, and the ten largest clones take 15% to 20%. The sample consisted of peripheral blood. These receptors came from a man aged 45-65 years with COVID-19, enrolled during active disease.

The V and J genes are TRBV6-2 or TRBV6-3 and TRBJ2-3; possibly TRBD1 for D (6 bases). The germline gives CDR1 MNHEY, CDR2 SVGEGT. V was shortened by 0 bases and J by 0 bases, with 19 bases between the two germline ends. The CDR3 totals 19 residues. CDR3 loop: CASSYSAHPQGPSTDTQYF. In DNA form, the CDR3 reads TGTGCCAGCAGTTACTCAGCACATCCACAGGGTCCTAGCACAGATACGCAGTATTTT.

This rearrangement joins TRBV7-3 to TRBJ2-4; 10 nucleotides match TRBD2. CDR3 length equals 16 residues. Trimming removed 5 bases from V and 8 bases from J; junction bases left unmatched: 12. The V gene's germline CDR1 is SGHTA and CDR2 FQGTGA. The CDR3 coding sequence is TGTGCCAGCAGCGCCCGGACTAGCGGCCGATCGGACATTCAGTACTTC. Amino acid sequence: CASSARTSGRSDIQYF.

Here the CDR3 reads CASSRTSGSQSDTQYF. CDR3 nucleotide sequence: TGCGCCAGCAGTCGGACTAGCGGGAGTCAGTCAGATACGCAGTATTTT. The V gene is TRBV10-1, the J gene TRBJ2-3, with TRBD2 matching over 13 bases. V lost 5 bases, J lost 4 bases, and 6 bases stayed unmatched. This CDR3 comprises 16 residues. Germline CDR1 and CDR2: WNHNN and SYGVQD (reference sequence).

V usage is TRBV19 and J usage is TRBJ1-5; D gene uncertain. Germline CDR1 is LNHDA and CDR2 is SQIVND (reference sequence). V gave up 11 bases and J gave up 1 base, with 15 bases separating them. This CDR3 spans 14 amino acids. This chain's CDR3 is CAPRRVASNQPQHF. In DNA, the CDR3 is TGTGCCCCCCGGAGGGTGGCGAGCAATCAGCCCCAGCATTTT.

V gene TRBV7-2 combines with J gene TRBJ2-5, with D tentatively TRBD1 (6 bases). The V gene lost 5 bases and the J gene lost 6 bases, with 13 bases spanning the gap. This CDR3 contains 13 residues. From germline, CDR1 is SGHTA and CDR2 FQGNSA. The DNA of the CDR3 is TGTGCCAGCAGCACCAACAGGGTTCAGACCCAGTACTTC. The encoded protein is CASSTNRVQTQYF.

V usage is TRBV11-3 and J usage is TRBJ2-1; no firm D call. Trimming shortened V by 0 bases and J by 4 bases, and 7 bases separated the two germline ends. This CDR3 is 14 amino acids long. Germline V gene data show CDR1 as SGHNT and CDR2 as YENEEA. CDR3 nucleotides: TGTGCCAGCAGCTTAGACCTAGGTTACAATGAGCAGTTCTTC. Translated, it gives CASSLDLGYNEQFF.

V and J are TRBV28 and TRBJ2-2; possibly TRBD2 for D (5 bases). This CDR3 region has 14 residues. CDR1 is MDHEN and CDR2 is SYDVKM in the germline V gene. V was shortened by 6 bases and J by 3 bases, with 11 bases between the two germline ends. The CDR3 DNA sequence: TGTGCCAGCAGATCGGGATCCCACACCGGGGAGCTGTTTTTT. It encodes CASRSGSHTGELFF.

The J gene is TRBJ1-2, the V gene TRBV15; the D gene is possibly TRBD1 (6 bases). V was clipped by 5 bases and J by 7 bases, with 23 bases between them. The CDR3 extends over 16 amino acids. Looked up from germline, CDR1 is LNHNV and CDR2 is YYDKDF (reference sequence). Here the CDR3 reads CATSDTHQGFWGGYTF. In nucleotides, the CDR3 is TGTGCCACCAGCGATACCCACCAGGGGTTTTGGGGTGGCTACACCTTC.

The rearrangement uses TRBV28 and TRBJ2-2; 7 nucleotides line up with TRBD1. Per germline, CDR1 MDHEN and CDR2 SYDVKM. V lost 7 bases and J lost 0; bases outside the gene matches: 11. The CDR3 totals 17 residues. The CDR3 loop reads CASISQFGTANTGELFF. CDR3 bases: TGTGCCAGCATCTCCCAATTCGGGACAGCGAACACCGGGGAGCTGTTTTTT. The full variable domain, with the rest looked up from reference TRBV28 and TRBJ2-2, is DVKVTQSSRYLVKRTGEKVFLECVQDMDHENMFWYRQDPGLGLRLIYFSYDVKMKEKGDIPEGYSVSREKKERFSLILESASTNQTSMYLCASISQFGTANTGELFFGEGSRLTVL.

The chain couples TRBV9 to TRBJ2-7; 10 nucleotides align to TRBD1. V trimming: 3 bases; J trimming: 5 bases; junction bases outside the gene matches: 5. CDR1 SGDLS and CDR2 YYNGEE come from the germline V gene. The CDR3 covers 14 residues. The CDR3 sequence: CASSAGQGSHEQYF. For the CDR3, the DNA is TGTGCCAGCAGCGCGGGACAGGGGTCCCACGAGCAGTACTTC.

This rearrangement joins TRBV2 to TRBJ2-7, with D tentatively TRBD1 (5 bases). Trimming took 6 bases from V and 5 from J, leaving 11 bases between them. Germline V gene lookup returns CDR1 SNHLY and CDR2 FYNNEI. CDR3 size: 12 residues. The CDR3 here is CASRDNTHEQYF. The DNA for the CDR3 is TGTGCCAGCAGGGACAACACCCACGAGCAGTACTTC.

The rearrangement uses TRBV5-5 and TRBJ2-2; the match to TRBD2 covers 13 bases. This CDR3 comprises 18 residues. J lost 7 bases, V lost 0 bases, and 9 bases had no gene match. Germline V CDR1 and CDR2: SGHKS, YYEKEE (reference sequence). The CDR3 loop reads CASSLVWTSGSNGGELFF. The CDR3 DNA is TGTGCCAGCAGCTTGGTTTGGACTAGCGGGAGTAATGGCGGGGAGCTGTTTTTT.

The chain uses TRBV13 and TRBJ1-3; D gene ambiguous. Trimming took 3 bases from V and 2 from J, leaving 11 bases between them. CDR3 length equals 15 residues. Per the germline V gene, CDR1 is PRHDT and CDR2 is FYEKMQ (reference sequence). Written as DNA, the CDR3 is TGTGCCAGCAGCTTTGCGGGCAGGACTGGAAACACCATATATTTT. Its translation is CASSFAGRTGNTIYF. The complete variable domain, with remaining parts taken from reference TRBV13 and TRBJ1-3, reads AAGVIQSPRHLIKEKRETATLKCYPIPRHDTVYWYQQGPGQDPQFLISFYEKMQSDKGSIPDRFSAQQFSDYHSELNMSSLELGDSALYFCASSFAGRTGNTIYFGEGSWLTVV.

This clone appeared a single time. The rearrangement links TRBV6-5 to TRBJ2-1; D possibly corresponds to TRBD2 (5 bases). Germline V CDR1 and CDR2: MNHEY, SVGAGI. Between the trimmed V and J ends, which lost 8 bases and 6 bases, there was a span of 17 bases. The CDR3 spans 14 residues. The chain's CDR3 is CASPQTTYLNEQFF. In nucleotides, the CDR3 is TGTGCCAGCCCCCAGACTACATACCTCAATGAGCAGTTCTTC.

V gene TRBV4-2 combines with J gene TRBJ2-2, with 15 bases identical to TRBD2. The junction had 4 bases not matched to a gene; V was cut back by 6 bases and J by 2 bases. Germline V gives CDR1 LGHNA, CDR2 YNFKEQ. The length of the CDR3 is 17 residues. This CDR3 is CASREGLAGGNTGELFF. The DNA of the CDR3 is TGTGCCAGCAGAGAGGGACTAGCGGGGGGTAACACCGGGGAGCTGTTTTTT.